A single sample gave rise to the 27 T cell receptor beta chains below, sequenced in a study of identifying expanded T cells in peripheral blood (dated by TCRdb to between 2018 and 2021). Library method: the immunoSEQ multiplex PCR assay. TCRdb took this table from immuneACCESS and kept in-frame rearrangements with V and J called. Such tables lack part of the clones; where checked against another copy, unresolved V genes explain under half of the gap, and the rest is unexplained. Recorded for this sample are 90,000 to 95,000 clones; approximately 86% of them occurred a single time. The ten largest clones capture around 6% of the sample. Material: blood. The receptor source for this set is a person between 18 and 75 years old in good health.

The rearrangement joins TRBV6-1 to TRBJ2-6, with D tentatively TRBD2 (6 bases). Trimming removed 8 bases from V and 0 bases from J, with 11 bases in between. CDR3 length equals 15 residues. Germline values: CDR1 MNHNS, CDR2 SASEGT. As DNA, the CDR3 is TGTGCCAGCCGGGACGGGAGCTCTGGGGCCAACGTCCTGACTTTC. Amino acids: CASRDGSSGANVLTF.

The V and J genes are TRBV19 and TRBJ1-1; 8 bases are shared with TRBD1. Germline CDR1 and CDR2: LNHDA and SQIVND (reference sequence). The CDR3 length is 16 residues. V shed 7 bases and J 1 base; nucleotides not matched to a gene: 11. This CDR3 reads CASTPSRGRRNTEAFF. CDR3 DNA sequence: TGTGCCAGTACCCCGAGCAGGGGGCGTCGGAACACTGAAGCTTTCTTT.

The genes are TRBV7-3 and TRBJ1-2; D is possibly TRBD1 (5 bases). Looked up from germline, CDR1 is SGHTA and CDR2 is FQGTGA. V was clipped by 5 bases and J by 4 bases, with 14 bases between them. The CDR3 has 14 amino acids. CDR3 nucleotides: TGTGCCAGCAGCCCGGGACGCAGGGTCTATGGCTACACCTTC. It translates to CASSPGRRVYGYTF.

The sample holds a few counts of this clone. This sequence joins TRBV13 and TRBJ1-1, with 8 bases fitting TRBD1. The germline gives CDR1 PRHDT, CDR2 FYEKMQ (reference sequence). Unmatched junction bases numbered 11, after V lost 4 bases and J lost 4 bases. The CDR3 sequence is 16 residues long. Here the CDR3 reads CASSSTQQGESTEAFF. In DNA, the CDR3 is TGTGCCAGCAGCTCAACCCAACAGGGGGAGAGCACTGAAGCTTTCTTT.

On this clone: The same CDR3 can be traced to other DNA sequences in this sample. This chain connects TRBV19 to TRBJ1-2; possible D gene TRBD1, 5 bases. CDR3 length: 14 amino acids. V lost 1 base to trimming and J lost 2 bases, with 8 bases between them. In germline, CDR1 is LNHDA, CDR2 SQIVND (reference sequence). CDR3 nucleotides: TGTGCCAGTAGTATAGTACCAGGGAACTATGGCTACACCTTC. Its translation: CASSIVPGNYGYTF.

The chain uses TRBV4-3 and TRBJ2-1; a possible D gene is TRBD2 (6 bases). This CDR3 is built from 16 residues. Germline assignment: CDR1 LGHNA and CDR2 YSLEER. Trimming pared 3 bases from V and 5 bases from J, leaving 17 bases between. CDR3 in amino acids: CASSQTRGDVNNEQFF. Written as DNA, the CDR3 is TGCGCCAGCAGCCAGACTAGAGGTGATGTTAACAATGAGCAGTTCTTC.

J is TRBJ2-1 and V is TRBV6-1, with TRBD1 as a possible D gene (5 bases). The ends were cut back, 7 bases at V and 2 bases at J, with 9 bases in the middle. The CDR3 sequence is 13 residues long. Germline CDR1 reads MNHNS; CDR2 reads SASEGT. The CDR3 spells CASIQDTYNEQFF. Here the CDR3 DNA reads TGTGCCAGCATTCAGGACACCTACAATGAGCAGTTCTTC.

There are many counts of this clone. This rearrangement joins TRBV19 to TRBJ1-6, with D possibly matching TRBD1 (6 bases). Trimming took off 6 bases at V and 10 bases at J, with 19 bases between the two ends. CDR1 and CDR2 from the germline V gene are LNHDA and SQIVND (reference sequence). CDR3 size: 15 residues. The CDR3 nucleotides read TGTGCCAGTAGAACTACATTGGGGGCACAATCACCCCTCCACTTT. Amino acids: CASRTTLGAQSPLHF.

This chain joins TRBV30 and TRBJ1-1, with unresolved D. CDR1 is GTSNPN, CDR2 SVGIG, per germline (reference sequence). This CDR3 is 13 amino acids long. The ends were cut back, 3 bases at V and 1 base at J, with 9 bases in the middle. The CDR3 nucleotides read TGTGCCTGGAGGCGCCCCAGGAACACTGAAGCTTTCTTT. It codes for CAWRRPRNTEAFF.

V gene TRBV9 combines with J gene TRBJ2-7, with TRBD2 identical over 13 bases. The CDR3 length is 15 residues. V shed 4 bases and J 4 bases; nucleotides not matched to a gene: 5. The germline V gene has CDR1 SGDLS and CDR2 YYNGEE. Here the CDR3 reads CASSPGLAGEYEQYF. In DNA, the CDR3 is TGTGCCAGCAGCCCCGGACTAGCGGGAGAATACGAGCAGTACTTC.

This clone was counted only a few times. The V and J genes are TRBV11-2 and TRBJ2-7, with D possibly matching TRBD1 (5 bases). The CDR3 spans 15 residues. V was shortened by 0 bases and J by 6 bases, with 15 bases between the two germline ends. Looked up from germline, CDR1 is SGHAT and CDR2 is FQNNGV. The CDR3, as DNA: TGTGCCAGCAGCTTAGATCAGGGTAGTAGGTCCGAGCAGTACTTC. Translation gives CASSLDQGSRSEQYF.

The CDR3 coding sequence is TGTGCCAGCTCACCCCAAGACGCCGGACCGGGGGAACATGGCTACACCTTC. Protein product: CASSPQDAGPGEHGYTF. The chain employs TRBV18 and TRBJ1-2; D is possibly TRBD1 (5 bases). V was clipped by 3 bases and J by 6 bases, with 23 bases between them. The CDR3 is 17 residues long. Germline values: CDR1 KGHSH, CDR2 LQKENI.

CDR3 DNA sequence: TGTGCCAGCAGTCCCGGGACAGGGGGCGTTCGGTATCAGCCCCAGCATTTT. Its protein product is CASSPGTGGVRYQPQHF. This rearrangement joins TRBV27 to TRBJ1-5, with 12 positions matching TRBD1. The germline CDR1 and CDR2 sequences are MNHEY and SMNVEV (reference sequence). The J segment lost 5 bases and the V segment lost 5 bases, leaving 10 bases of the junction unmatched. This CDR3 comprises 17 residues.

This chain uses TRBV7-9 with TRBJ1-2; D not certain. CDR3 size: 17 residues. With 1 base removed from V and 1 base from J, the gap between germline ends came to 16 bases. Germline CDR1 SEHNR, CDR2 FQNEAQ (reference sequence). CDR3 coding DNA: TGTGCCAGCAGCTTAGGTGGCGGCATCCAGTATAACTATGGCTACACCTTC. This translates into CASSLGGGIQYNYGYTF.

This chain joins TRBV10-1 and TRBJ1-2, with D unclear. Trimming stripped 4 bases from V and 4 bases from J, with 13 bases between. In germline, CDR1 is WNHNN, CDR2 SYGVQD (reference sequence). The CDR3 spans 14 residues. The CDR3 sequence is CASSAAGAPYGYTF. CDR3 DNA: TGCGCCAGCAGTGCTGCGGGCGCTCCCTATGGCTACACCTTC.

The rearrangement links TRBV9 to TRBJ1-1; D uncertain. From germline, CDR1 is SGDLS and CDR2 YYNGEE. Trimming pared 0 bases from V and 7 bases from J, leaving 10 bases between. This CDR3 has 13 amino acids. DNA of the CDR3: TGTGCCAGCAGCGTAGGGCGGGTCGGTGAAGCTTTCTTT. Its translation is CASSVGRVGEAFF.

CDR3: CASSLGPNYEQYF. In nucleotides, the CDR3 is TGTGCCAGCAGCTTGGGCCCGAACTACGAGCAGTACTTC. The chain combines TRBV5-6 with TRBJ2-7; D unresolved. CDR1 is SGHDT, CDR2 YYEEEE, per germline. Trimming pared 0 bases from V and 3 bases from J, leaving 7 bases between. The CDR3 has 13 residues.

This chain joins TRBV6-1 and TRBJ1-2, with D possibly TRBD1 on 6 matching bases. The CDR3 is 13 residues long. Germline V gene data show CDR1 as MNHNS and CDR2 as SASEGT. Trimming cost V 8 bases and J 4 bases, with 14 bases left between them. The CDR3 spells CASGGQGGYGYTF. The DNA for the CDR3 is TGTGCCAGCGGGGGGCAGGGCGGCTATGGCTACACCTTC.

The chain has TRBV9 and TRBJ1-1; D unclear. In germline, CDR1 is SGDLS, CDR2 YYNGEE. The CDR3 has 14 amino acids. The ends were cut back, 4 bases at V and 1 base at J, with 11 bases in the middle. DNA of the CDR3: TGTGCCAGCAGCCCCAGGACCTCGAACACTGAAGCTTTCTTT. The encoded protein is CASSPRTSNTEAFF.

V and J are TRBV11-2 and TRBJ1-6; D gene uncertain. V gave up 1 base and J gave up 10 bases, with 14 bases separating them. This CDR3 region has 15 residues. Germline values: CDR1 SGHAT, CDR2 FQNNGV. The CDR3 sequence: CASSLGRAVESPLHF. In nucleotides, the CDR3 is TGTGCCAGCAGCTTAGGAAGGGCGGTCGAATCACCCCTCCACTTT.

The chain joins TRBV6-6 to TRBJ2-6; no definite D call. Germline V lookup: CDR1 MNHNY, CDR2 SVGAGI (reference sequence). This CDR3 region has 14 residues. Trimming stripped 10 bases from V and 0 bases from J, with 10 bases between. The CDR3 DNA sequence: TGTGCCACAATGGGGTCCTCTGGGGCCAACGTCCTGACTTTC. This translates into CATMGSSGANVLTF.

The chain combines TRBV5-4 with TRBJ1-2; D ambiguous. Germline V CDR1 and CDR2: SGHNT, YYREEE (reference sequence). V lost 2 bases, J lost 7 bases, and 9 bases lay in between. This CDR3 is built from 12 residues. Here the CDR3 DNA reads TGTGCCAGCAGCTTCGATAGCGGTGGCTACACCTTC. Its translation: CASSFDSGGYTF.

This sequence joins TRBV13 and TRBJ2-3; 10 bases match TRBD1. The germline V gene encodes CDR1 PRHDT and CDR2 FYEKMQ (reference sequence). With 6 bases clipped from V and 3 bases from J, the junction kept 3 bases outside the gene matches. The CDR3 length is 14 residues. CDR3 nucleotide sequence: TGTGCCAGCAGTCGGGGACAGGGGACAGATACGCAGTATTTT. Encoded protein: CASSRGQGTDTQYF.

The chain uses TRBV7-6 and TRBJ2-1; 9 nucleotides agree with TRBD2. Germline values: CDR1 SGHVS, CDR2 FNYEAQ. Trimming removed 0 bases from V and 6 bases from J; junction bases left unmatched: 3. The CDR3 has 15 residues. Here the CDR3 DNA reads TGTGCCAGCAGCTTAGCGACTAGCGGCCTCAATGAGCAGTTCTTC. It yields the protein CASSLATSGLNEQFF.

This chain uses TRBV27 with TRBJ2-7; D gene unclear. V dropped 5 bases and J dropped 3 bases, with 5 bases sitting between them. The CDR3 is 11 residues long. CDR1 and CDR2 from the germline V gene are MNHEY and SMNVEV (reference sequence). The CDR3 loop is CASSLLYEQYF. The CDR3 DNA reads TGTGCCAGCAGTCTCCTCTACGAGCAGTACTTC.

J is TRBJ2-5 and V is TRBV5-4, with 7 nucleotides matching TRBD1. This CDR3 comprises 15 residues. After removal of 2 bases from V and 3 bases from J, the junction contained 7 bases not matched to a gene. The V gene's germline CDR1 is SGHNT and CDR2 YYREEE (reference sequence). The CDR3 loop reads CASSFAHRGEETQYF. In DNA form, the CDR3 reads TGTGCCAGCAGCTTCGCACACAGGGGAGAAGAGACCCAGTACTTC.

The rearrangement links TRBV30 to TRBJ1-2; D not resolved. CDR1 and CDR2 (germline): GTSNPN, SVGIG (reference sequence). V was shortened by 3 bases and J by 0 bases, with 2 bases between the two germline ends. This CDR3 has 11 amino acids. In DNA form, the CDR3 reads TGTGCCTGGAGCTCTAACTATGGCTACACCTTC. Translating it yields CAWSSNYGYTF.